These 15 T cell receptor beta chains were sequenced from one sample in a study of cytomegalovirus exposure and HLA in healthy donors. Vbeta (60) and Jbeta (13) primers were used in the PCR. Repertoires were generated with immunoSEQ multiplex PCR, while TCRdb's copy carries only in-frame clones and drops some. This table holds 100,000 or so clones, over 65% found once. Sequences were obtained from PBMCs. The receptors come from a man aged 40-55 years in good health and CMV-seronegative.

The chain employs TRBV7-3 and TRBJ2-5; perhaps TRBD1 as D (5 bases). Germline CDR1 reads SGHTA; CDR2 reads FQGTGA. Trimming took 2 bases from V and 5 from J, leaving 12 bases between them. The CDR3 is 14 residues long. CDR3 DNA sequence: TGTGCCAGCAGCTTAGCAGGGATGGGGGAGACCCAGTACTTC. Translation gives CASSLAGMGETQYF.

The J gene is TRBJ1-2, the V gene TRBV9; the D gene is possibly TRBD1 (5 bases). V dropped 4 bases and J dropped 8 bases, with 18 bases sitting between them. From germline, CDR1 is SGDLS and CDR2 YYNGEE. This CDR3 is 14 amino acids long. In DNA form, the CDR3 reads TGTGCCAGCAGCTTACAACCAGGGTCGCAAGGCTACACCTTC. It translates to CASSLQPGSQGYTF.

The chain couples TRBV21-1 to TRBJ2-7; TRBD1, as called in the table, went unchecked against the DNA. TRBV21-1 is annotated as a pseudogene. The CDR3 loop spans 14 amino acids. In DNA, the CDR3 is TGTGCCAGCACCCCAGGGACAGGGTCCTACGAGCAGTACTTC. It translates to CASTPGTGSYEQYF.

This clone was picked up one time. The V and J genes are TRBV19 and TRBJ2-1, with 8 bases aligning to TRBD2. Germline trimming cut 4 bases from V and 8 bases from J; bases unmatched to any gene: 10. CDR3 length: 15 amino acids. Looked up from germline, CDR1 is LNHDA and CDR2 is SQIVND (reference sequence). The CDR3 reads CASSTLAGGRDEQFF. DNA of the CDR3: TGTGCCAGTAGTACCCTCGCGGGGGGACGGGATGAGCAGTTCTTC.

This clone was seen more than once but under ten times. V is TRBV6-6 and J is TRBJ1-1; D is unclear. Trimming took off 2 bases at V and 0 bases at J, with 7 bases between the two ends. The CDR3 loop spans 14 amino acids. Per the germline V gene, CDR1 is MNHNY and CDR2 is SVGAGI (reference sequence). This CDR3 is CASSYRELNTEAFF. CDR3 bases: TGTGCCAGCAGTTACCGGGAGTTGAACACTGAAGCTTTCTTT.

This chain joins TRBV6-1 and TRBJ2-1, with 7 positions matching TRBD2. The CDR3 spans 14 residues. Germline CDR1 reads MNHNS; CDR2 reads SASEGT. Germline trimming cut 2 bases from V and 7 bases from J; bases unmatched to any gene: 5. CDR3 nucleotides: TGTGCCAGCAGTGAACCGGGACTACGGAATGAGCAGTTCTTC. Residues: CASSEPGLRNEQFF.

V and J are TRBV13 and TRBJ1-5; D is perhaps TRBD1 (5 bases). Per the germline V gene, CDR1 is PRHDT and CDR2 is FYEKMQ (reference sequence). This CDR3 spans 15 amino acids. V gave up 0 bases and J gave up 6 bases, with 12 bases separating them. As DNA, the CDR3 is TGTGCCAGCAGCTTAGGCCGGGGGGAAACTCAGCCCCAGCATTTT. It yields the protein CASSLGRGETQPQHF.

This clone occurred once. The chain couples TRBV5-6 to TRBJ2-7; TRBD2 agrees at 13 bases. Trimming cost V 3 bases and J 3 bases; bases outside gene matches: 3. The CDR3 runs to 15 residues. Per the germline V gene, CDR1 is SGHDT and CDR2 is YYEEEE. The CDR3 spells CASSYRLAGGYEQYF. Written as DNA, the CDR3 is TGTGCCAGCAGCTATCGACTAGCGGGGGGCTACGAGCAGTACTTC. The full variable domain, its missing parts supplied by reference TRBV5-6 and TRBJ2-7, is DAGVTQSPTHLIKTRGQQVTLRCSPKSGHDTVSWYQQALGQGPQFIFQYYEEEERQRGNFPDRFSGHQFPNYSSELNVNALLLGDSALYLCASSYRLAGGYEQYFGPGTRLTVT.

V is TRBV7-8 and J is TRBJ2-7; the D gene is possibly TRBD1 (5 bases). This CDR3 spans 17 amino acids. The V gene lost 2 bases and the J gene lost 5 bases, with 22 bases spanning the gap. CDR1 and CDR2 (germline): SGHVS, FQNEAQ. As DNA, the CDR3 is TGTGCCAGCAGCTTATTTCCCTCCGAGGCCAGGGCCCACGAGCAGTACTTC. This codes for CASSLFPSEARAHEQYF.

The DNA of the CDR3 is TGTGCCAGCAGCGTAGATGGCCAGGGTAGAGGGGGCGATGGCTACACCTTC. Its protein product is CASSVDGQGRGGDGYTF. The gene calls are TRBV9 and TRBJ1-2; 7 bases are a match to TRBD1. This CDR3 comprises 17 residues. V dropped 0 bases and J dropped 6; count of bases not matched to a gene: 14. Germline assignment: CDR1 SGDLS and CDR2 YYNGEE.

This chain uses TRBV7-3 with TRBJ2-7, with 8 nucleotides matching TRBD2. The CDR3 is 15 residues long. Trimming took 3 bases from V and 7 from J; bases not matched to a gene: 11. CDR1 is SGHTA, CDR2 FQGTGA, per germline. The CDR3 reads CASSFFTGGPREQYF. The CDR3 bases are TGTGCCAGCAGCTTCTTTACGGGGGGGCCGAGGGAGCAGTACTTC.

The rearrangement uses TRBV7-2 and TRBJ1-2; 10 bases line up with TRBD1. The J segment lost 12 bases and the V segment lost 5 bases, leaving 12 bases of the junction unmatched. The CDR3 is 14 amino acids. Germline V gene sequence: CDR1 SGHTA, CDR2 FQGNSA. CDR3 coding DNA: TGTGCCAGCAGCCCGGGACAGGGGCCCTCCTTTGACACCTTC. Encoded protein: CASSPGQGPSFDTF.

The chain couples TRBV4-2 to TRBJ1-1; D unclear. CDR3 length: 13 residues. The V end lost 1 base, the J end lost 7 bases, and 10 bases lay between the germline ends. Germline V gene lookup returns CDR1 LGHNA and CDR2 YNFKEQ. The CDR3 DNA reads TGTGCCAGCAGCCAAGGGGCTGGCCTTGAAGCTTTCTTT. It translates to CASSQGAGLEAFF.

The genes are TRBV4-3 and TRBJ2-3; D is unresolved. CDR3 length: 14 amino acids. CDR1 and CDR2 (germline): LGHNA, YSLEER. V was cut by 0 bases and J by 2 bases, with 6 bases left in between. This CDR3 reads CASSQEFSTDTQYF. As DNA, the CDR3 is TGCGCCAGCAGCCAAGAATTCTCCACAGATACGCAGTATTTT.

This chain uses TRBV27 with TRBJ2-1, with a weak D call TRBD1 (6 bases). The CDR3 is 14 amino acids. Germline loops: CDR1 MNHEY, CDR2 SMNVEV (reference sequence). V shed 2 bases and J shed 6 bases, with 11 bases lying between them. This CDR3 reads CASSLTQDSNEQFF. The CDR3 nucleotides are TGTGCCAGCAGTTTAACTCAGGACAGCAATGAGCAGTTCTTC.